The 22 T cell receptor beta chains listed next were all sequenced from one sample in a study of OX40 agonist ivuxolimab in advanced cancers. Assay: immunoSEQ multiplex PCR; the TCRdb copy retains only in-frame clones and omits some. The repertoire includes more than 65,000 clones, about three quarters of them detected once, and 2% to 2.5% sits in the top ten. This sample comprised CD4+ or CD8+ T cells sorted from blood, obtained in a trial of the OX40 agonist ivuxolimab. All receptors derive from an adult with an advanced solid tumor such as melanoma, head and neck, liver or kidney cancer.

The chain carries TRBV4-1 and TRBJ2-1; D unclear. The CDR3 has 15 residues. Per the germline V gene, CDR1 is MGHRA and CDR2 is YSYEKL. The germline V and J ends were trimmed by 4 bases and 7 bases, with 17 bases remaining between them. The CDR3 bases are TGCGCCAGCAGCCCCCGGGTCCTAGGATTGAATGAGCAGTTCTTC. Translated: CASSPRVLGLNEQFF.

V is TRBV30 and J is TRBJ1-2; D call uncertain. The CDR3 is 12 residues long. The germline V and J ends were trimmed by 0 bases and 9 bases, with 11 bases remaining between them. Per the germline V gene, CDR1 is GTSNPN and CDR2 is SVGIG (reference sequence). CDR3 region: CAWSVGIRSYTF. The CDR3 bases are TGTGCCTGGAGTGTAGGGATTAGGAGCTACACCTTC.

The chain carries TRBV5-6 and TRBJ1-1; TRBD1 is a possible D gene (5 bases). The CDR3 runs 15 residues. Germline V gene sequence: CDR1 SGHDT, CDR2 YYEEEE. Trimming stripped 3 bases from V and 5 bases from J, with 17 bases between. The CDR3 here is CASSSDVGRRTEAFF. In DNA form, the CDR3 reads TGTGCCAGCAGCTCGGATGTGGGGCGGAGAACTGAAGCTTTCTTT.

The chain uses TRBV5-1 and TRBJ1-5; D remains ambiguous. CDR1 and CDR2 from the germline V gene are SGHRS and YFSETQ. The length of the CDR3 is 14 residues. The V end was cut by 1 base, the J end by 1 base, with 6 bases between. In DNA, the CDR3 is TGCGCCAGCAGCTTGTCGGGGAGCAATCAGCCCCAGCATTTT. It codes for CASSLSGSNQPQHF.

The gene calls are TRBV15 and TRBJ2-7; D gene unclear. The CDR3 has 16 amino acids. The V gene lost 0 bases and the J gene lost 2 bases, with 14 bases spanning the gap. CDR1 and CDR2 (germline): LNHNV, YYDKDF (reference sequence). CDR3 protein: CATSRDFGQATYEQYF. The CDR3 DNA is TGTGCCACCAGCAGAGATTTTGGGCAGGCCACCTACGAGCAGTACTTC.

The J gene is TRBJ2-7, the V gene TRBV5-1, with 7 bases lining up with TRBD2. Germline V gives CDR1 SGHRS, CDR2 YFSETQ. Trimming removed 1 base from V and 2 bases from J; junction bases left unmatched: 6. The CDR3 is made up of 15 amino acids. For the CDR3, the DNA is TGCGCCAGCAGCTTGAGGCCGGGGACTACCTACGAGCAGTACTTC. As protein: CASSLRPGTTYEQYF.

The chain employs TRBV7-9 and TRBJ1-1; D is unresolved. Germline assignment: CDR1 SEHNR and CDR2 FQNEAQ (reference sequence). The CDR3 loop spans 14 amino acids. Deletions cut 4 bases from V and 0 bases from J, with 9 bases between. The CDR3 sequence is CASSWPGMNTEAFF. The CDR3 nucleotides read TGTGCCAGCAGCTGGCCGGGGATGAACACTGAAGCTTTCTTT.

This rearrangement joins TRBV10-2 to TRBJ2-1; D unclear. There are 12 residues in the CDR3. The germline V gene has CDR1 WSHSY and CDR2 SAAADI. V was trimmed by 3 bases and J by 9 bases, leaving 9 bases between them. CDR3 sequence reads: CASSDQEREQFF. The CDR3 DNA is TGCGCCAGCAGTGATCAGGAACGTGAGCAGTTCTTC.

The chain employs TRBV5-6 and TRBJ2-1; 9 positions agree with TRBD2. This CDR3 is built from 17 residues. CDR1 is SGHDT, CDR2 YYEEEE, per germline. The J segment lost 7 bases and the V segment lost 0 bases, leaving 11 bases of the junction unmatched. CDR3 residues: CASSLVGKGTSTNEQFF. CDR3 in DNA: TGTGCCAGCAGCTTGGTTGGTAAGGGGACTAGCACAAATGAGCAGTTCTTC.

This clone was detected a few times. V is TRBV27 and J is TRBJ2-2, with D perhaps TRBD2 (6 bases). The CDR3 consists of 15 residues. Per the germline V gene, CDR1 is MNHEY and CDR2 is SMNVEV (reference sequence). V was cut by 3 bases and J by 3 bases, with 11 bases left in between. CDR3 nucleotide sequence: TGTGCCAGCAGTTTCAGGAGGGTCGACACCGGGGAGCTGTTTTTT. Translating it yields CASSFRRVDTGELFF.

The chain combines TRBV5-4 with TRBJ1-3, with D possibly being TRBD1 (5 bases). The CDR3 contains 14 residues. Trimming shortened V by 3 bases and J by 0 bases, and 7 bases separated the two germline ends. Looked up from germline, CDR1 is SGHNT and CDR2 is YYREEE (reference sequence). In nucleotides, the CDR3 is TGTGCCAGCAGCTGGGGCAGCTCTGGAAACACCATATATTTT. Amino acid sequence: CASSWGSSGNTIYF.

This clone was counted only a few times. V and J are TRBV5-1 and TRBJ1-2, with D unclear. The CDR3 covers 12 residues. Trimming left V 5 bases short and J 0 bases short, with 5 bases between. Germline loops: CDR1 SGHRS, CDR2 YFSETQ. In DNA form, the CDR3 reads TGCGCCAGCAGTAACCCTAACTATGGCTACACCTTC. Translating it yields CASSNPNYGYTF. Variable domain in full (rest from reference TRBV5-1 and TRBJ1-2): KAGVTQTPRYLIKTRGQQVTLSCSPISGHRSVSWYQQTPGQGLQFLFEYFSETQRNKGNFPGRFSGRQFSNSRSEMNVSTLELGDSALYLCASSNPNYGYTFGSGTRLTVV.

The CDR3 region is CASRATVNEKLFF. CDR3 sequence (DNA): TGTGCCAGCAGAGCGACAGTTAATGAAAAACTGTTTTTT. The gene calls are TRBV6-6 and TRBJ1-4, with D tentatively TRBD1 (5 bases). V was shortened by 6 bases and J by 4 bases, with 9 bases between the two germline ends. Germline V lookup: CDR1 MNHNY, CDR2 SVGAGI (reference sequence). The CDR3 is 13 residues long.

The chain links TRBV7-9 to TRBJ1-3, with TRBD1 as a possible D gene (6 bases). Trimming removed 2 bases from V and 8 bases from J, with 10 bases in between. Germline CDR1 reads SEHNR; CDR2 reads FQNEAQ (reference sequence). The CDR3 sequence is 13 residues long. The CDR3 spells CASSLSGAHTIYF. The CDR3 DNA reads TGTGCCAGCAGCTTATCAGGGGCGCACACCATATATTTT.

This clone has only one observation. The genes are TRBV2 and TRBJ1-1; tentatively, D is TRBD1 (5 bases). Deletions cut 4 bases from V and 1 base from J, with 7 bases between. This CDR3 has 13 residues. CDR1 and CDR2 (germline): SNHLY, FYNNEI. This chain's CDR3 is CASSVGENTEAFF. CDR3 DNA sequence: TGTGCCAGCAGTGTAGGGGAGAACACTGAAGCTTTCTTT. Full variable domain (remainder filled in from reference TRBV2 and TRBJ1-1): EPEVTQTPSHQVTQMGQEVILRCVPISNHLYFYWYRQILGQKVEFLVSFYNNEISEKSEIFDDQFSVERPDGSNFTLKIRSTKLEDSAMYFCASSVGENTEAFFGQGTRLTVV.

This sequence joins TRBV30 and TRBJ2-7; D call uncertain. The CDR3 covers 15 residues. Trimming took 2 bases from V and 7 from J, leaving 21 bases between them. Germline-derived CDR1 and CDR2 are GTSNPN and SVGIG (reference sequence). The CDR3 DNA reads as TGTGCCTGGAGTACTCAACCCACAGTGCGTTGGGAGCAGTACTTC. Protein product: CAWSTQPTVRWEQYF.

The V call is TRBV7-2, the J call TRBJ2-7; D may be TRBD2 (6 bases). The CDR3 loop spans 15 amino acids. V dropped 3 bases and J dropped 0 bases, with 12 bases sitting between them. Germline loops: CDR1 SGHTA, CDR2 FQGNSA. Here the CDR3 reads CASSLGSGDSYEQYF. CDR3 nucleotides: TGTGCCAGCAGCTTGGGTTCGGGGGACTCCTACGAGCAGTACTTC.

The chain links TRBV5-4 to TRBJ2-3; 7 positions match TRBD2. Germline trimming cut 7 bases from V and 2 bases from J; bases unmatched to any gene: 16. The germline V gene encodes CDR1 SGHNT and CDR2 YYREEE (reference sequence). CDR3 size: 17 residues. The CDR3 sequence: CASFPQGSGTNTDTQYF. CDR3 coding DNA: TGTGCCAGCTTCCCCCAGGGTTCCGGGACTAACACAGATACGCAGTATTTT.

A remark on this clone: The sample carries other DNA sequences with the same CDR3. The V gene is TRBV30, the J gene TRBJ2-5, with D hard to call. The CDR3 consists of 14 residues. The germline V and J ends were trimmed by 1 base and 2 bases, with 11 bases remaining between them. The V gene's germline CDR1 is GTSNPN and CDR2 SVGIG (reference sequence). The CDR3 sequence is CAWSGAALQETQYF. CDR3 DNA: TGTGCCTGGAGTGGGGCTGCGCTACAAGAGACCCAGTACTTC.

The chain joins TRBV5-1 to TRBJ1-2; 7 bases align to TRBD1. Trimming cost V 7 bases and J 0 bases; bases outside gene matches: 6. The CDR3 has 14 residues. Germline V gives CDR1 SGHRS, CDR2 YFSETQ. CDR3 residues: CASGQGGTNYGYTF. As DNA, the CDR3 is TGCGCCAGCGGCCAGGGGGGTACTAACTATGGCTACACCTTC.

The chain recombines TRBV28 with TRBJ2-6; D unresolved. This CDR3 contains 14 residues. Germline values: CDR1 MDHEN, CDR2 SYDVKM. V lost 7 bases, J lost 3 bases, and 10 bases lay in between. The CDR3 protein is CASTKSGGANVLTF. The CDR3 coding sequence is TGTGCCAGCACCAAGTCGGGTGGGGCCAACGTCCTGACTTTC.

The chain joins TRBV19 to TRBJ2-4; D call uncertain. The length of the CDR3 is 16 residues. Germline V gives CDR1 LNHDA, CDR2 SQIVND (reference sequence). The V end lost 3 bases, the J end lost 0 bases, and 12 bases lay between the germline ends. CDR3 sequence: CASSMVKISAKNIQYF. The CDR3 DNA reads TGTGCCAGTAGTATGGTCAAAATATCAGCCAAAAACATTCAGTACTTC.